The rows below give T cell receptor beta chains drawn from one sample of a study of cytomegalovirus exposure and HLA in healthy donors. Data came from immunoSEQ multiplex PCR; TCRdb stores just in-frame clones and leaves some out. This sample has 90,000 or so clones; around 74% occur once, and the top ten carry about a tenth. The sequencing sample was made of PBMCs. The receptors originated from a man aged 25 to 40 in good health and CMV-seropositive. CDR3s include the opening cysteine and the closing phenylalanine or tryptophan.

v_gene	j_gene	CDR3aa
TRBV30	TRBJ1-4	CAWSVPGFSKLFF
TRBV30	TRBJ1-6	CAWSRTVNPPLHF
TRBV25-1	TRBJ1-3	CASRPDPDRGYGNTIYF
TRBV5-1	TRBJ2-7	CASREWTSGFYEQYF
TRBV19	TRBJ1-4	CASRSVRTGGEKLFF
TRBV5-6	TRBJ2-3	CASSLLGQGMTDTQYF
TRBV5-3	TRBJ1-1	CARSLDSPNTEAFF
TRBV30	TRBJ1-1	CAWSVGGHEAFF
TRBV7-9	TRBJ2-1	CSSSPGLAGRGTYNEQFF
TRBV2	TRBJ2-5	CASRPAGGIQETQYF
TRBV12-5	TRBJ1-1	CASGFVTDMNTEAFF
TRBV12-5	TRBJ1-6	CASGLAQRGVYNSPLHF
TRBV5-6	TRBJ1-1	CASSWTGMNTEAFF
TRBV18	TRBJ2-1	CASSGGLADNEQFF
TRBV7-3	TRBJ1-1	CASSLNRNTEAFF
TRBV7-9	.	CASSTGFYEQYF
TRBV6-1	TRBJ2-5	CASSDLSGGGETQYF
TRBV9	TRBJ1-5	CASSVDGGSNQPQHF
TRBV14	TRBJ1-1	CASSSGLMNTEAFF
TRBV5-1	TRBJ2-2	CASSFGQTNTGELFF
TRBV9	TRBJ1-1	CASSPRGTGNTEAFF
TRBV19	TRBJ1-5	CATRTGGYQPQHF
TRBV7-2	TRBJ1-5	CASSFAGPQGGQPQHF
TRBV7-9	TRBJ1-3	CASSFGGSGNTIYF
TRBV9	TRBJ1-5	CASSVDPDQGNGNQPQHF
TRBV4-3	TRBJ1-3	CASSLTAGNTIYF
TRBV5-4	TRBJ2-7	CASSYPGTGKQYF
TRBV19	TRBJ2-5	CASSIGLAGALETQYF
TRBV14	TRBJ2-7	CASSQDWRAYEQYF
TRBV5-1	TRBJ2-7	CASSSLNYEQYF
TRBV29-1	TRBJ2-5	CSVELAPSQETQYF
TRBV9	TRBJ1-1	CASSAGGLVNTEAFF
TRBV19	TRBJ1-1	CASSAPGTGLAFF
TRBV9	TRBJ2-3	CASSVALADTQYF
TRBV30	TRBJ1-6	CAWAGTANSPLHF
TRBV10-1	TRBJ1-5	CASRTNHTQPQHF
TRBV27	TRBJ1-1	CASSPRVNTEAFF
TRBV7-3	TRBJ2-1	CASSLDQRTYNEQFF
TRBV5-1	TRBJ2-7	CASSLDRGRVEQYF
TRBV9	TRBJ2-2	CASNRLAGDTGELFF
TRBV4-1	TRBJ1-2	CASSFGGGNGYTF
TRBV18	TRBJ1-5	CASSPGQINQPQHF
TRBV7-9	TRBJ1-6	CASSFPGTGGKDSPLHF
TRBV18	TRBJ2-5	CASSRTAPDSLQGTQYF
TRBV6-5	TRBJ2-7	CASSYTDPSYEQYF
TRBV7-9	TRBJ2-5	CASSLGAGSETQYF
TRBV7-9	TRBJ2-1	CSSSLNARSSYNEQFF
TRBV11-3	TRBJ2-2	CASSFPGAGELFF
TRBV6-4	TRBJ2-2	CASSAGNTGELFF
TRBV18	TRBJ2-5	CASQDSLQETQYF
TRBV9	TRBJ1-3	CASSANLGTPPTGTPGNTIYF
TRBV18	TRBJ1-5	CASSPPTGGGSNQPQHF
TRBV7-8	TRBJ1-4	CASSLAETGSARREKLFF